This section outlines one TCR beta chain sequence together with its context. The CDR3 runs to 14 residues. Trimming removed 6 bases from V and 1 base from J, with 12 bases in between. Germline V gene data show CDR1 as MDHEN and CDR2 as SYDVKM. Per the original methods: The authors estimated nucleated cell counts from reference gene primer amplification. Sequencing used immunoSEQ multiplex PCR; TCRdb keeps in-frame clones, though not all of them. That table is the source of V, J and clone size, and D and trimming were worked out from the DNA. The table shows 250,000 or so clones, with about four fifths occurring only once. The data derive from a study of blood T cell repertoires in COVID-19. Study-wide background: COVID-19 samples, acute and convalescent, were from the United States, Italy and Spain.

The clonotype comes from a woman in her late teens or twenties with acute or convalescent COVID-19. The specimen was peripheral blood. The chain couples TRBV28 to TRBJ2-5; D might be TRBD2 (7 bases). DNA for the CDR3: TGTGCCAGCAGCCGAGGGGGGGCCCAAGAGACCCAGTACTTC. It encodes CASSRGGAQETQYF.